Here is one T cell receptor beta chain with its context. The data were taken from a study of beta chain features in type 1 diabetes. Every isolated RNA sample was fully reverse transcribed, so sequencing captured expressed TCRB transcripts. TCRdb's table, derived via immunoSEQ multiplex PCR, lists solely in-frame clones and lacks some. The sample contains 250,000 or so clones, 27% of which appear only once. The length of the CDR3 is 14 residues. Germline V lookup: CDR1 LGHNA, CDR2 YNFKEQ. Trimming shortened V by 0 bases and J by 7 bases, and 13 bases separated the two germline ends. Material for sequencing was central memory CD4+ T cells from blood. The sequence came from a man aged 25-40 years in good health. This sequence joins TRBV4-2 and TRBJ2-7, with D possibly being TRBD2 (7 bases). The CDR3 DNA follows: TGTGCCAGCAGCCAAGAGGGGGGGCCGCGGGAGCAGTACTTC. The encoded protein is CASSQEGGPREQYF.